This T cell receptor (beta chain) was obtained from a study of T-cell reconstitution after alpha-beta-depleted transplantation in children. The library targeted TCRbeta and was prepared with unique molecular identifiers. TCRdb fed the PCR reads into MiXCR, producing one record per CDR3 protein. Of 110,000 or so distinct CDR3 sequences in the sample, around 6.4% are singletons; the top ten hold roughly 24%. The CDR3 sequence is 16 residues long. For this clonotype: Antigen: not known.

Whole-study findings and limits: At day 60, the high TCRbeta diversity found in some patients originated from recipient T cells and thymic progenitors that had survived. From newly produced T cells came most of the T-cell counts and diversity one year after transplant. Several hundred expanded graft clones reportedly supplied alpha-beta T cells about two months after transplant.

The sequenced sample was PBMCs, mostly from graft donor cells, obtained 360 days after TCRalphabeta/CD19-depleted stem cell transplant. The chain combines TRBV1 with TRBJ2-7; TRBD2 is the table's D call and was not checked against the DNA. TRBV1 is noted as a pseudogene. This clonotype was obtained from a male patient under 10 years old who had a stem cell transplant for acute lymphoblastic leukemia, so the T cells may come from the graft donor. The CDR3 DNA sequence: TGCACCAGCAGCCTAAGAAGGAAGCGGGTCTCCTACGAGCAGTACTTC. Translated, it gives CTSSLRRKRVSYEQYF.